This T cell receptor (beta chain) was sequenced in a study of blood T cell repertoires in COVID-19. Whole-study context: PBMCs, B-cell-depleted T cells, or T cells were the source of the cDNA or gDNA that made up the material.

In the original workflow: Estimation of nucleated cell counts relied on the amplification of reference gene primers. Using immunoSEQ multiplex PCR, the repertoire was profiled, and TCRdb retains in-frame clones only, with some absent. V, J and clone size are those of that table, while D and trimming were read from the DNA. The sample consists of 150,000 to 200,000 clones, approximately 79% of them appearing once. The germline gives CDR1 LGHDT, CDR2 YNNKEL (reference sequence). Unmatched junction bases numbered 4, after V lost 4 bases and J lost 2 bases. The CDR3 extends over 14 amino acids. This clone was picked up one time.

Sequencing input: peripheral blood. The chain employs TRBV3-1 (or the pseudogene TRBV3-2) and TRBJ2-7; 8 nucleotides agree with TRBD2. This receptor was taken from a woman in her sixties or seventies with acute or convalescent COVID-19. The CDR3 DNA follows: TGTGCCAGCAGCCTAAGCGGGAGACCCTACGAGCAGTACTTC. It is translated as CASSLSGRPYEQYF.